This record covers a single T cell receptor (beta chain). This record comes from a study of blood T cell repertoires in COVID-19. Study-wide background: T cells, B-cell-depleted T cells, or PBMCs supplied cDNA or gDNA.

The CDR3 spans 16 residues. The germline CDR1 and CDR2 sequences are SGHKS and YYEKEE (reference sequence). V was pared by 3 bases and J by 5 bases, with 8 bases of the junction left unmatched. Original methodology: From reference gene primer amplification, estimates of nucleated cell counts were derived. Some clones are missing from TCRdb's copy, which holds only in-frame ones; the method was immunoSEQ multiplex PCR. V, J and clone size are those of that table, while D and trimming were read from the DNA. The repertoire includes fewer than 200,000 clones, roughly 87% of them detected once, and over 6% sits in the top ten.

The specimen was peripheral blood. The J gene is TRBJ2-2, the V gene TRBV5-5; 9 bases map to TRBD2. The TCR originated in a woman between 70 and 85 years old with COVID-19, enrolled during active disease. CDR3 nucleotide sequence: TGTGCCAGCAGCTCCTCCGGGACTAGCAAAACCGGGGAGCTGTTTTTT. Amino acids: CASSSSGTSKTGELFF.